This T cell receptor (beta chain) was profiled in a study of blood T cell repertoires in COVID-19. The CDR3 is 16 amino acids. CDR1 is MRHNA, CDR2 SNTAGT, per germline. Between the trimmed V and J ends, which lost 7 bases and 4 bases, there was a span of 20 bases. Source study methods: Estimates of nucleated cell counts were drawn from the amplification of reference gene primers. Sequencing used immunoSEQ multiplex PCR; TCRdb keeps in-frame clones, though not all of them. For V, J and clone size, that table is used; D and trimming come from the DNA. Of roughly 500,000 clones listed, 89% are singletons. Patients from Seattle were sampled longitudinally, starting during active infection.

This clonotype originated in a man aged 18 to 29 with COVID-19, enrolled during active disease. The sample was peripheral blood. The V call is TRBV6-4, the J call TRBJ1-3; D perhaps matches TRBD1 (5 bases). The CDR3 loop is CASIRARAPWGNTIYF. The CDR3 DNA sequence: TGTGCCAGCATCCGGGCCAGGGCCCCTTGGGGAAACACCATATATTTT.